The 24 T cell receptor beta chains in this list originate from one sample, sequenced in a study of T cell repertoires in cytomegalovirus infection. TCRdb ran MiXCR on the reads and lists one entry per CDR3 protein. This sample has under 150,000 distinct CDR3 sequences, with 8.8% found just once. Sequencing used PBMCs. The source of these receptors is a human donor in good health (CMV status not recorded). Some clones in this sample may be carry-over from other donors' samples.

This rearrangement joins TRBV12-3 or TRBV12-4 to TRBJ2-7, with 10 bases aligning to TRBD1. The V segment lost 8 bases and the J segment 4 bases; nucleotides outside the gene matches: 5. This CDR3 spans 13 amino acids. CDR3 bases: TGTGCCAGCCGCACGGACAGGGGGTACGAGCAGTACTTC. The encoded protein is CASRTDRGYEQYF.

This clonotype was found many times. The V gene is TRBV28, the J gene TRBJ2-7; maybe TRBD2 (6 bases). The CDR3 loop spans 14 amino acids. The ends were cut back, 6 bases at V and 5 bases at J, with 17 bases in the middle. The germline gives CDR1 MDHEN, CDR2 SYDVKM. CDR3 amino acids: CASSPGRTIDEQYF. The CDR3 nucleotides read TGTGCCAGCAGCCCCGGAAGGACTATCGACGAGCAGTACTTC.

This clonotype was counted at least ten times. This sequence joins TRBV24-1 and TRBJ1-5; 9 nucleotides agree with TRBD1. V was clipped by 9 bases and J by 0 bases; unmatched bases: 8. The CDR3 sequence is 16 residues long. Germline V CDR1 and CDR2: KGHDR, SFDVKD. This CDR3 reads CATSPGQGYSNQPQHF. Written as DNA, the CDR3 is TGTGCCACCTCGCCGGGACAGGGATATAGCAATCAGCCCCAGCATTTT.

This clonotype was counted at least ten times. The CDR3 reads CSADGPQNTEAFF. The CDR3 DNA sequence: TGCAGTGCGGACGGACCGCAGAACACTGAAGCTTTCTTT. This rearrangement joins TRBV20-1 to TRBJ1-1; D gene uncertain. The V gene's germline CDR1 is DFQATT and CDR2 SNEGSKA (reference sequence). The CDR3 contains 13 residues. V lost 6 bases and J lost 1, with 12 bases in between.

The CDR3 DNA reads as TGTGCCAGCAGACAAACAGGGCGCTCCTATAATTCACCCCTCCACTTT. Protein product: CASRQTGRSYNSPLHF. The chain uses TRBV12-3 or TRBV12-4 and TRBJ1-6, with D tentatively TRBD1 (6 bases). This CDR3 comprises 16 residues. The V end was cut by 6 bases, the J end by 0 bases, with 12 bases between.

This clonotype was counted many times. CDR3 coding DNA: TGTGCCAGTAGTACCTGGGGAGAGAATGAGCAGTTCTTC. Protein product: CASSTWGENEQFF. This rearrangement joins TRBV19 to TRBJ2-1; D is possibly TRBD2 (5 bases). The germline V and J ends were trimmed by 4 bases and 7 bases, with 11 bases remaining between them. CDR3 length: 13 amino acids. The V gene's germline CDR1 is LNHDA and CDR2 SQIVND (reference sequence).

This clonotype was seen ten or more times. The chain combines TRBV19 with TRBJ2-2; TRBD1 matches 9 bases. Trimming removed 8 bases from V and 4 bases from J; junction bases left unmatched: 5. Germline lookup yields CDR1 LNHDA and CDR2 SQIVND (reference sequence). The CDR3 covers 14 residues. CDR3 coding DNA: TGTGCCAGTGCCGGGACAGGGCGCACCGGGGAGCTGTTTTTT. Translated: CASAGTGRTGELFF.

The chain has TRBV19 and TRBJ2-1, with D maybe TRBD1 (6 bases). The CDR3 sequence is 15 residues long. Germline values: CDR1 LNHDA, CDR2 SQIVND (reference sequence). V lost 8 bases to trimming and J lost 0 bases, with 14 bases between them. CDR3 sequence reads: CASHPRGHSYNEQFF. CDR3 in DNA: TGTGCCAGTCACCCCCGGGGACACTCCTACAATGAGCAGTTCTTC.

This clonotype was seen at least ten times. The CDR3 nucleotides read TGTGCCAGCAGGTACGGGGCCTATGGAAACACCATATATTTT. Amino acid sequence: CASRYGAYGNTIYF. The V call is TRBV2, the J call TRBJ1-3; tentative D call: TRBD1 (5 bases). Germline V CDR1 and CDR2: SNHLY, FYNNEI. The V and J ends lost 6 bases and 3 bases respectively, with 12 bases between them. CDR3 length equals 14 residues.

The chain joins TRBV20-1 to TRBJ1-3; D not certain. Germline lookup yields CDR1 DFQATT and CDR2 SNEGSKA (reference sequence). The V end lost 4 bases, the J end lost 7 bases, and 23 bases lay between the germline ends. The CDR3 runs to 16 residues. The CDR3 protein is CSAKPFGEGYGNTIYF. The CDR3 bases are TGCAGTGCTAAACCCTTCGGGGAGGGATACGGTAACACCATATATTTT.

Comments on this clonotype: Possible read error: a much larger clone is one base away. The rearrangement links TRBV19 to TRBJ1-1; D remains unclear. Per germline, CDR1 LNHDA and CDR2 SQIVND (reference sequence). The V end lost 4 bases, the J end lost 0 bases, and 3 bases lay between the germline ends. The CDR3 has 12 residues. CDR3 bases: TGTGCCAGTAGTAACATGAACACTGAAGCTTTCTTT. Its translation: CASSNMNTEAFF.

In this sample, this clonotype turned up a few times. CDR3 protein: CSARAGSSYNSPLHF. The CDR3 nucleotides read TGCAGTGCTAGAGCTGGGAGCTCCTATAATTCACCCCTCCACTTT. The V gene is TRBV20-1, the J gene TRBJ1-6; D remains unclear. The CDR3 runs to 15 residues. V lost 1 base to trimming and J lost 0 bases, with 7 bases between them. Germline V gene sequence: CDR1 DFQATT, CDR2 SNEGSKA (reference sequence).

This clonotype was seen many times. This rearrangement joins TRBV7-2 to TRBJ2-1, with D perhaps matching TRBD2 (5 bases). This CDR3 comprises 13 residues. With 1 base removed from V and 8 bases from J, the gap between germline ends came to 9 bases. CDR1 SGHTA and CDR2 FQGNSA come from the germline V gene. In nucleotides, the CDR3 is TGTGCCAGCAGCTTAGTCTTCGGGGATGAGCAGTTCTTC. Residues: CASSLVFGDEQFF.

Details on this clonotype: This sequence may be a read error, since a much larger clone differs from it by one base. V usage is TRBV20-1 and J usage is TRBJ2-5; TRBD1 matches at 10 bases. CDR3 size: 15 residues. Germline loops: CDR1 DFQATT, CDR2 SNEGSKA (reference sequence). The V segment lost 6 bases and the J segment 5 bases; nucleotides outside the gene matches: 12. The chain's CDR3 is CSASTGTGVYETQYF. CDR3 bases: TGCAGTGCCAGCACCGGGACAGGGGTTTATGAGACCCAGTACTTC.

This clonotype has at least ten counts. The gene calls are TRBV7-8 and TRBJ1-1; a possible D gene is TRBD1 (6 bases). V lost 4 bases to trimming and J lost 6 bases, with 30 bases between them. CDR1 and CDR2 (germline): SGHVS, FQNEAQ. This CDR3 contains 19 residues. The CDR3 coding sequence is TGTGCCAGCAGCTCCCTATGGGTGTCGACAGACAGGACCGGGGCTGAAGCTTTCTTT. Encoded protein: CASSSLWVSTDRTGAEAFF.

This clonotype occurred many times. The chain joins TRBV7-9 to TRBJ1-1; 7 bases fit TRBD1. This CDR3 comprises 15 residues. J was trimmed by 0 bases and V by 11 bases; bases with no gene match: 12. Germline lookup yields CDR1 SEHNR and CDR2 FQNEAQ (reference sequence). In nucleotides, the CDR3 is TGTGCCCACGGTACAGGGGAGAAGATGAACACTGAAGCTTTCTTT. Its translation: CAHGTGEKMNTEAFF.

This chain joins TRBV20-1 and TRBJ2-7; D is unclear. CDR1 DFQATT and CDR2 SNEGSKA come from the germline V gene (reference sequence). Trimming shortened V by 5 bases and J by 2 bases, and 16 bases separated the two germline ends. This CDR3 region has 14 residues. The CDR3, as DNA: TGCAGTGCTGGTACTGATACCCACCCCTACGAGCAGTACTTC. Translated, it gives CSAGTDTHPYEQYF.

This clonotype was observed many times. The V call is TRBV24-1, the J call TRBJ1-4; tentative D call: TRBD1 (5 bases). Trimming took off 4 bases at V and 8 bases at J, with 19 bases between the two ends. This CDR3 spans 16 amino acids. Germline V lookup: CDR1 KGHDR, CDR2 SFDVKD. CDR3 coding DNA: TGTGCCACCAGTGACCCCGGGACTCAAGGGAGCGAAAAACTGTTTTTT. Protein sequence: CATSDPGTQGSEKLFF.

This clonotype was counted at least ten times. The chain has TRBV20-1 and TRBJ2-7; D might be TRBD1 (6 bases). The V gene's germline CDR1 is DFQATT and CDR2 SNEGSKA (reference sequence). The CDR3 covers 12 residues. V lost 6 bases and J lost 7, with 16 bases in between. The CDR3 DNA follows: TGCAGTGCGTCCTTTGGGGGCGGGGAGCAGTACTTC. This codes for CSASFGGGEQYF.

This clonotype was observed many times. CDR3 residues: CASSSLVPDRTLHF. The CDR3 bases are TGTGCCAGCAGCTCACTAGTCCCCGACCGCACCCTCCACTTT. The chain links TRBV7-2 to TRBJ1-6; D is unresolved. The germline CDR1 and CDR2 sequences are SGHTA and FQGNSA. V lost 4 bases, J lost 14 bases, and 18 bases lay in between. The CDR3 has 14 amino acids. The complete variable domain, with remaining parts taken from reference TRBV7-2 and TRBJ1-6, reads GAGVSQSPSNKVTEKGKDVELRCDPISGHTALYWYRQSLGQGLEFLIYFQGNSAPDKSGLPSDRFSAERTGGSVSTLTIQRTQQEDSAVYLCASSSLVPDRTLHFGNGTRLTVT.

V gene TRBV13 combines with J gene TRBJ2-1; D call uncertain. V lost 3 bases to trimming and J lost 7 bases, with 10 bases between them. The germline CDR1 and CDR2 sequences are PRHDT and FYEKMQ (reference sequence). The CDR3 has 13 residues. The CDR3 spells CASSFTVGNEQFF. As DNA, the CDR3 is TGTGCCAGCAGCTTCACGGTAGGGAATGAGCAGTTCTTC.

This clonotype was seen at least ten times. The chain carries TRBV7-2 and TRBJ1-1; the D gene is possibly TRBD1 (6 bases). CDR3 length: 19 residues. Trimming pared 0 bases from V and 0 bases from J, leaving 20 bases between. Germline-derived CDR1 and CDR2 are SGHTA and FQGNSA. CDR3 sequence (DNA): TGTGCCAGCAGCTTAGCGGGGGTAGGCACAGGGTGGATGAACACTGAAGCTTTCTTT. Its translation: CASSLAGVGTGWMNTEAFF.

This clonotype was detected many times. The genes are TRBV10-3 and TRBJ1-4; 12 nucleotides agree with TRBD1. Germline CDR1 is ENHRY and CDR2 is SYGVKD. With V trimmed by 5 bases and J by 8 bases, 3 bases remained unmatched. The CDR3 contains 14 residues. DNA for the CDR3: TGTGCCATCAGTTGGGACAGGGGGCGAGAAAAACTGTTTTTT. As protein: CAISWDRGREKLFF.

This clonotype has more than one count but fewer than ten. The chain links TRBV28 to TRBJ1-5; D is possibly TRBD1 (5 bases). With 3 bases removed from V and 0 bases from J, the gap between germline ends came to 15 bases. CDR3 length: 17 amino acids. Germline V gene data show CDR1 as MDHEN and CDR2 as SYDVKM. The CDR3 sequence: CASSFPAGANSNQPQHF. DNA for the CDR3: TGTGCCAGCAGTTTCCCTGCCGGGGCGAATAGCAATCAGCCCCAGCATTTT.